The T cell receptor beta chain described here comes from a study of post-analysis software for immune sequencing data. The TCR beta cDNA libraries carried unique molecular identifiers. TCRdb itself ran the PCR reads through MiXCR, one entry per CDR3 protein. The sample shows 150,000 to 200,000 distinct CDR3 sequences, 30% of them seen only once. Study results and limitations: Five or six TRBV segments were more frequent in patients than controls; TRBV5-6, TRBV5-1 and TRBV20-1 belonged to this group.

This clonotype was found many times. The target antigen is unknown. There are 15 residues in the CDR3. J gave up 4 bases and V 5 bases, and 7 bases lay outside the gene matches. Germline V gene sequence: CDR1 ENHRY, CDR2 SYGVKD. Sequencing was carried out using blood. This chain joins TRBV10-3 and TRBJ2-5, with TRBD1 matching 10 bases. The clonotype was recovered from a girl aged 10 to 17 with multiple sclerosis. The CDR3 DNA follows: TGTGCCATCAGTACACCGGGACAGGGGAGAGAGACCCAGTACTTC. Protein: CAISTPGQGRETQYF.